This TCR beta chain was profiled in a study of cytomegalovirus exposure and HLA in healthy donors. Study-wide context: Unique TCR beta sequences numbering approximately 120 million came from 190 million or so T cells in an earlier analysis. Study conclusions and caveats: More clonal expansion characterized HLA-associated TCR beta chains than equally common others in a later analysis. Per a prior analysis, the majority of TCR beta V segments were productive roughly 87% or roughly 30% of the time. One cluster of highly shared sequence variants probably arose as a sequencing artifact.

13 Jbeta primers and 60 Vbeta primers were used for the PCR. Using immunoSEQ multiplex PCR, the repertoire was profiled, and TCRdb retains in-frame clones only, with some absent. The table records around 100,000 clones, roughly four fifths of them present only once. Germline assignment: CDR1 SGHNT and CDR2 YYREEE (reference sequence). V shed 4 bases and J 5 bases; nucleotides not matched to a gene: 16. The CDR3 has 17 amino acids. Note on this clone: Its antigen is unknown.

The chain couples TRBV5-4 to TRBJ2-3; 7 positions match TRBD2. This receptor was taken from a man in his fifties or sixties in good health and CMV-seronegative. The sequencing sample was made of PBMCs. Written as DNA, the CDR3 is TGTGCCAGCAGCCCCGCGGGGCGGGAGCTTAGTCAAGATACGCAGTATTTT. Its translation: CASSPAGRELSQDTQYF.